A selection of T cell receptor beta chains follows, all from one sample in a study of shared clonotypes between healthy human individuals. Clones were sequenced by immunoSEQ multiplex PCR, and TCRdb holds only the in-frame ones, with some missing. The data show over a million clones, with 98% to 99% seen just once and over 0.3% held by the top ten. The sequenced sample consisted of naive CD4+ T cells sorted from blood. The origin of the receptors is a man younger than 45 in good health. CDR3s include the opening cysteine and the closing phenylalanine or tryptophan. A D gene is named only where the DNA matches it firmly. Only part of the rows carry a size: once, few, many, or a class if the clone is expanded.

. TRBJ2-1 TRBV4-3 . CASSQDTGVGVNEQFF TGCGCCAGCAGCCAAGATACGGGAGTTGGAGTCAATGAGCAGTTCTTC
. TRBJ1-1 TRBV5-6 TRBD1 CASSGTGFMNTEAFF TGTGCCAGCAGCGGGACAGGATTCATGAACACTGAAGCTTTCTTT
. TRBJ2-1 TRBV7-2 TRBD2 CASSPSRTSGKNEQFF TGTGCCAGCAGCCCCAGTCGGACTAGCGGGAAGAATGAGCAGTTCTTC
. TRBJ1-4 TRBV6-5 . CASSYRGWSEKLFF TGTGCCAGCAGTTACCGGGGGTGGAGTGAAAAACTGTTTTTT
. TRBJ2-3 TRBV5-4 . CASSLAGRLMDTQYF TGTGCCAGCAGCTTGGCTGGGAGACTTATGGATACGCAGTATTTT
once TRBJ2-7 TRBV5-6 . CASSWRLQHSYEQYF TGTGCCAGCAGCTGGCGGTTACAGCACTCCTACGAGCAGTACTTC
. TRBJ1-2 TRBV9 . CASSVVGEAAYGYTF TGTGCCAGCAGCGTAGTCGGGGAGGCGGCATATGGCTACACCTTC
. TRBJ1-2 TRBV30 . CAWSADSLYGYTF TGTGCCTGGAGTGCGGACAGCCTCTATGGCTACACCTTC
. TRBJ2-7 TRBV18 . CASSPGTGFKVYEQYF TGTGCCAGCTCACCGGGCACAGGGTTTAAAGTCTACGAGCAGTACTTC
. TRBJ2-3 TRBV28 . CASQGRGTDTQYF TGTGCCAGTCAGGGCCGGGGCACAGATACGCAGTATTTT